Listed below are T cell receptor beta chains from one sample, sequenced in a study of blood T cell repertoires in COVID-19. The table came from immunoSEQ multiplex PCR; TCRdb's copy has only in-frame clones and leaves some out. Of about 74,000 clones listed, around three quarters are singletons. The sequenced sample was peripheral blood. The receptors were sampled from a human donor in a cohort sampled during active COVID-19. CDR3s include the opening cysteine and the closing phenylalanine or tryptophan. Each record gives: D gene, J gene, V gene, clone size, CDR3 protein, CDR3 DNA. A D gene is named only where the DNA matches it firmly. The size of a clone is reported for some rows only, either as once, few or many, or as a class for expanded clones.

NA TRBJ1-1 TRBV5-4 NA CASSLTPTEAFF TGTGCCAGCAGCCTAACCCCCACTGAAGCTTTCTTT
TRBD1 TRBJ2-5 TRBV7-2 NA CASSPRTGGLYQETQYF TGTGCCAGCAGCCCACGGACAGGGGGCCTGTACCAAGAGACCCAGTACTTC
NA TRBJ2-7 TRBV10-3 NA CAISTDSGEQYF TGTGCCATCAGCACGGACAGTGGCGAGCAGTACTTC
TRBD1 TRBJ1-1 TRBV10-3 once CAISDFGTENTEAFF TGTGCCATCAGTGATTTCGGGACAGAGAACACTGAAGCTTTCTTT
TRBD2 TRBJ2-7 TRBV7-8 NA CASSLQASGGGFEQYF TGTGCCAGCAGCTTGCAGGCTAGCGGGGGGGGTTTCGAGCAGTACTTC
TRBD1 TRBJ1-2 TRBV3-1/TRBV3-2 NA CASSQASTGDAAYGYTF TGTGCCAGCAGCCAAGCAAGTACAGGGGACGCAGCCTATGGCTACACCTTC
NA TRBJ1-2 TRBV28 NA CASSLPGVFLQGYTF TGTGCCAGCAGTTTACCGGGGGTTTTTCTCCAGGGCTACACCTTC
TRBD1 TRBJ2-3 TRBV6-5 NA CASRRDRGDTQYF TGTGCCAGCAGGAGGGACAGGGGGGATACGCAGTATTTT
TRBD2 TRBJ2-7 TRBV6-5 NA CASSYSASGYSYEQYF TGTGCCAGCAGTTACTCGGCTAGCGGGTACTCCTACGAGCAGTACTTC
TRBD1 TRBJ1-3 TRBV4-1 NA CASSQTGVSGNTIYF TGCGCCAGCAGCCAAACAGGGGTCTCTGGAAACACCATATATTTT
TRBD2 TRBJ2-5 TRBV10-3 NA CAISEASGNGETQYF TGTGCCATCAGTGAAGCTAGCGGGAACGGGGAGACCCAGTACTTC
TRBD2 TRBJ2-3 TRBV7-7 NA CASSVGLAGLTDTQYF TGTGCTAGCAGCGTGGGACTAGCGGGCCTCACAGATACGCAGTATTTT
TRBD1 TRBJ2-3 TRBV28 NA CASSLNRGFAGNTDTQYF TGTGCCAGCAGTTTGAACAGGGGGTTTGCGGGCAACACAGATACGCAGTATTTT
TRBD2 TRBJ2-5 TRBV7-2 NA CASRPGLAVETQYF TGTGCCAGCCGCCCGGGACTAGCGGTAGAGACCCAGTACTTC
TRBD1 TRBJ1-5 TRBV19 NA CASSTGQGLGLGKGGPQHF TGTGCCAGTAGTACGGGACAGGGCTTGGGACTTGGGAAAGGGGGGCCCCAGCATTTT
TRBD2 TRBJ2-7 TRBV2 once CARRGLAGEQYF TGTGCCAGAAGGGGACTAGCGGGGGAGCAGTACTTC
TRBD2 TRBJ2-3 TRBV2 NA CASSSGTSGFSSTQYF TGTGCCAGCAGTTCCGGGACTAGCGGATTCTCTTCTACGCAGTATTTT
NA TRBJ1-2 TRBV28 NA CASSLSGRGNGYTF TGTGCCAGCAGTCTCTCCGGCAGGGGTAATGGCTACACCTTC
TRBD1 TRBJ1-1 TRBV24-1 NA CATSDTGTGGTEAFF TGTGCCACCAGTGATACCGGGACAGGGGGCACTGAAGCTTTCTTT
NA TRBJ1-4 TRBV19 NA CASSIENRPNEKLFF TGTGCCAGTAGTATCGAAAACAGGCCTAATGAAAAACTGTTTTTT
NA TRBJ2-1 TRBV19 NA CASTLGSYNEQFF TGTGCCAGTACTTTGGGCAGCTACAATGAGCAGTTCTTC
NA TRBJ2-3 TRBV12-3/TRBV12-4 NA CASSSFGTDTQYF TGTGCCAGCAGTTCATTTGGCACAGATACGCAGTATTTT
NA TRBJ1-1 TRBV5-1 NA CASSLGGLGTEAFF TGCGCCAGCAGCTTGGGGGGGCTTGGCACTGAAGCTTTCTTT
TRBD1 TRBJ1-1 TRBV24-1 NA CATSDRGQGDFSEAFF TGTGCCACCAGTGATCGCGGACAGGGGGATTTCTCTGAAGCTTTCTTT
NA TRBJ2-3 TRBV12-5 NA CASGLASGPSTDTQYF TGTGCTAGTGGTTTGGCCAGCGGACCTAGCACAGATACGCAGTATTTT
TRBD2 TRBJ2-7 TRBV29-1 NA CSVDGRGSREQYF TGCAGCGTTGACGGGAGGGGGTCGCGGGAGCAGTACTTC
TRBD1 TRBJ2-6 TRBV2 NA CASTKSDRGYGANVLTF TGTGCCAGCACCAAGTCTGACAGGGGGTATGGGGCCAACGTCCTGACTTTC
NA TRBJ1-1 TRBV7-2 NA CASSFRQGINTEAFF TGTGCCAGCAGCTTTCGTCAGGGTATCAACACTGAAGCTTTCTTT
TRBD2 TRBJ2-7 TRBV18 NA CASSPTSGRAQEQYF TGTGCCAGCTCACCAACAAGCGGGAGGGCCCAAGAGCAGTACTTC